Shown below are 9 T cell receptor beta chains from a single sample sequenced in a study of T cells after yellow fever vaccination. TCRdb re-called the 5' RACE reads through MiXCR, storing one row per CDR3 protein. The sample carries hundreds of thousands of distinct CDR3 sequences, roughly 3.5% recorded once. The sample consisted of PBMCs, taken on the day of the yellow fever booster vaccination. The receptors shown here come from a man aged 18 to 29 who received the YFV17D yellow fever vaccine.

This clonotype occurred a few times. The V and J genes are TRBV7-6 and TRBJ2-1; the match to TRBD2 covers 7 bases. CDR3 length: 16 amino acids. Germline values: CDR1 SGHVS, CDR2 FNYEAQ. V was pared by 1 base and J by 1 base, with 4 bases of the junction left unmatched. CDR3 coding DNA: TGTGCCAGCAGCTTAGGTGGGGGGGAATCCTACAATGAGCAGTTCTTC. It codes for CASSLGGGESYNEQFF. Supplemented by reference TRBV7-6 and TRBJ2-1, the full variable domain reads GAGVSQSPRYKVTKRGQDVALRCDPISGHVSLYWYRQALGQGPEFLTYFNYEAQQDKSGLPNDRFSAERPEGSISTLTIQRTEQRDSAMYRCASSLGGGESYNEQFFGPGTRLTVL.

This clonotype appeared many times. The CDR3 DNA reads as TGTGCCAGCAGCCCGTTTGGGGGGGCAGGAGATACGCAGTATTTT. It translates to CASSPFGGAGDTQYF. V usage is TRBV7-2 and J usage is TRBJ2-3; tentative D call: TRBD2 (7 bases). Trimming shortened V by 5 bases and J by 5 bases, and 17 bases separated the two germline ends. Germline assignment: CDR1 SGHTA and CDR2 FQGNSA. This CDR3 has 15 amino acids.

The chain links TRBV12-3 or TRBV12-4 to TRBJ1-2; 8 nucleotides line up with TRBD1. The CDR3 runs to 13 residues. V dropped 3 bases and J dropped 5; count of bases not matched to a gene: 2. CDR3 nucleotides: TGTGCCAGCAGTTTGGGACAGGCATATGGCTACACCTTC. It encodes CASSLGQAYGYTF.

This clonotype has ten or more counts. The CDR3 here is CASSFGRALAKNIQYF. DNA of the CDR3: TGTGCCAGCAGCTTCGGAAGGGCCCTAGCCAAAAACATTCAGTACTTC. The V and J genes are TRBV5-4 and TRBJ2-4; D is undetermined. V was clipped by 2 bases and J by 0 bases, with 12 bases between them. This CDR3 is built from 16 residues. CDR1 is SGHNT and CDR2 is YYREEE in the germline V gene (reference sequence).

In this sample, this clonotype turned up many times. The chain couples TRBV7-9 to TRBJ2-5; D is perhaps TRBD1 (6 bases). The V end was cut by 6 bases, the J end by 2 bases, with 10 bases between. Germline V gene lookup returns CDR1 SEHNR and CDR2 FQNEAQ (reference sequence). The CDR3 runs to 13 residues. The CDR3 nucleotides read TGTGCCAGCAGGCGGACAGATCAAGAGACCCAGTACTTC. As protein: CASRRTDQETQYF.

The table lists this clonotype with many counts. The CDR3 sequence is CASTWSRYTDTQYF. As DNA, the CDR3 is TGCGCCAGCACGTGGAGTAGATACACAGATACGCAGTATTTT. The rearrangement joins TRBV5-1 to TRBJ2-3; D gene ambiguous. Germline CDR1 SGHRS, CDR2 YFSETQ. V lost 6 bases to trimming and J lost 2 bases, with 13 bases between them. CDR3 length equals 14 residues.

This clonotype has just a few counts. The V and J genes are TRBV9 and TRBJ1-2; a weak D match, TRBD1 (6 bases). Trimming took off 0 bases at V and 4 bases at J, with 10 bases between the two ends. Germline assignment: CDR1 SGDLS and CDR2 YYNGEE. This CDR3 is 14 amino acids long. The CDR3 DNA reads TGTGCCAGCAGCGTAGGGGGGGCTAGCTATGGCTACACCTTC. It translates to CASSVGGASYGYTF.

This clonotype came up many times. The chain recombines TRBV5-1 with TRBJ1-3; 8 positions agree with TRBD1. The CDR3 loop spans 15 amino acids. V shed 4 bases, J shed 3 bases, and the junction held 6 bases outside the gene matches. Germline CDR1 SGHRS, CDR2 YFSETQ. The chain's CDR3 is CASSRGGQGGNTIYF. CDR3 in DNA: TGCGCCAGCAGCCGGGGTGGACAGGGTGGAAACACCATATATTTT. Looking up the rest from reference TRBV5-1 and TRBJ1-3 gives the full variable domain: KAGVTQTPRYLIKTRGQQVTLSCSPISGHRSVSWYQQTPGQGLQFLFEYFSETQRNKGNFPGRFSGRQFSNSRSEMNVSTLELGDSALYLCASSRGGQGGNTIYFGEGSWLTVV.

The chain joins TRBV6-5 to TRBJ1-4, with a tentative D call TRBD1 (5 bases). The CDR3 loop spans 15 amino acids. The ends were cut back, 2 bases at V and 6 bases at J, with 13 bases in the middle. The germline gives CDR1 MNHEY, CDR2 SVGAGI. The DNA of the CDR3 is TGTGCCAGCAGTTACGGTTCGGGAGGGGATGAAAAACTGTTTTTT. Amino acid sequence: CASSYGSGGDEKLFF.